This TCR beta chain was identified during a study of control samples from healthy donors and cancer patients. The CDR3 has 15 amino acids. From germline, CDR1 is SGHTA and CDR2 FQGNSA. The junction had 3 bases not matched to a gene; V was cut back by 3 bases and J by 3 bases. Some clones are missing from TCRdb's copy, which holds only in-frame ones; the method was immunoSEQ multiplex PCR. This table has around 20,000 clones, roughly 80% appearing once. The chain employs TRBV7-2 and TRBJ2-7, with TRBD2 matching over 12 bases. This sequence was found in a man aged 80 or over with head and neck cancer. The source material was PBMCs. The CDR3 coding sequence is TGTGCCAGCAGCTTGACTAGCGGGAGTAACTACGAGCAGTACTTC. Translation: CASSLTSGSNYEQYF.